A selection of T cell receptor beta chains follows, all from one sample in a study of blood T cells in healthy people across ages. TCRdb reanalysed the 5' RACE reads using MiXCR and keeps one entry per CDR3 protein. The sample has about 810,000 distinct CDR3 sequences, roughly 40% seen once. Sequenced input: blood. All receptors derive from a man younger than 35 in good health. Each CDR3 is given with its conserved first and last residue. D genes are given only for firm matches. Clone sizes are given selectively: once, few, many, or a class where the clone is expanded.

TRBV20-1	TRBJ2-3	TRBD2	many	CSAPTSVSTDTQYF	TGCAGTGCCCCCACTAGCGTTAGCACAGATACGCAGTATTTT
TRBV27	TRBJ1-2	TRBD1	many	CASKGTGAMYGYTF	TGTGCCAGCAAGGGGACAGGGGCGATGTATGGCTACACCTTC
TRBV6-2/TRBV6-3	TRBJ2-2	-	-	CASSYLGPSTLTNTGELFF	TGTGCCAGCAGTTACTTGGGTCCGTCCACATTAACGAACACCGGGGAGCTGTTTTTT
TRBV30	TRBJ2-3	TRBD2	-	CAWSLGGRDTQYF	TGTGCCTGGAGTCTCGGGGGGAGAGATACGCAGTATTTT
TRBV9	TRBJ2-3	TRBD2	-	CASTPYPGTRNTQYF	TGTGCCAGCACCCCATACCCCGGGACTAGGAATACGCAGTATTTT
TRBV7-9	TRBJ1-4	TRBD1	-	CASSADGTVHEKLFF	TGTGCCAGCAGCGCAGACGGGACAGTCCATGAAAAACTGTTTTTT
TRBV12-3/TRBV12-4	TRBJ2-3	TRBD2	many	CASSFSGAADTQYF	TGTGCCAGCAGTTTTAGCGGGGCCGCAGATACGCAGTATTTT
TRBV4-1	TRBJ2-5	TRBD2	-	CASSQAQRGGEETQYF	TGCGCCAGCAGCCAAGCGCAGCGGGGGGGCGAAGAGACCCAGTACTTC
TRBV4-3	TRBJ2-1	-	-	CASSQDLAESSYNEQFF	TGCGCCAGCAGCCAAGACTTAGCCGAGAGCTCCTACAATGAGCAGTTCTTC
TRBV4-3	TRBJ1-2	-	few	CASSQRSDRNYGYTF	TGCGCCAGCAGCCAACGCTCGGACAGAAACTATGGCTACACCTTC
TRBV5-1	TRBJ1-1	TRBD1	-	CASSQQGGENTEAFF	TGCGCCAGCAGCCAACAGGGGGGGGAGAACACTGAAGCTTTCTTT
TRBV7-3	TRBJ1-2	-	-	CASSPNPITGPYTF	TGTGCCAGCAGCCCAAATCCAATTACAGGGCCTTACACCTTC
TRBV6-6	TRBJ2-7	-	few	CASSYSMYEQYF	TGTGCCAGCAGTTACTCGATGTACGAGCAGTACTTC
TRBV4-3	TRBJ2-2	TRBD2	-	CASSQSPTSGTGELFF	TGCGCCAGCAGCCAATCCCCGACTAGCGGCACCGGGGAGCTGTTTTTT
TRBV3-1	TRBJ2-3	-	-	CASSHDTPDTQYF	TGTGCCAGCAGCCATGATACACCAGATACGCAGTATTTT
TRBV3-1	TRBJ2-1	TRBD2	-	CASGAGVYNEQFF	TGTGCCAGCGGGGCGGGGGTCTACAATGAGCAGTTCTTC
TRBV6-2/TRBV6-3	TRBJ1-4	-	-	CASSYASPGRQNEKLFF	TGTGCCAGCAGTTACGCTAGTCCGGGACGACAGAATGAAAAACTGTTTTTT
TRBV11-2	TRBJ2-7	-	-	CASSLEDSRSYEQYF	TGTGCCAGCAGCTTAGAAGACAGTCGCTCCTACGAGCAGTACTTC
TRBV5-5	TRBJ2-7	-	-	CASSLFSLQRSSYEQYF	TGTGCCAGCAGCTTGTTTTCATTACAGCGTAGCTCCTACGAGCAGTACTTC
TRBV2	TRBJ2-3	-	many	CASGSLGGASTDTQYF	TGTGCCAGCGGTTCTCTAGGCGGGGCCAGCACAGATACGCAGTATTTT
TRBV30	TRBJ1-1	-	-	CAWSVLRSGSNTEAFF	TGTGCCTGGAGTGTACTGAGATCAGGGTCGAACACTGAAGCTTTCTTT
TRBV7-3	TRBJ1-5	-	-	CASSLVGKVSAQHF	TGTGCCAGCAGCTTGGTGGGAAAAGTATCAGCCCAGCATTTT
TRBV5-1	TRBJ1-2	-	few	CASSPRGDPRGYTF	TGCGCCAGCAGCCCGAGGGGGGATCCGCGCGGCTACACCTTC